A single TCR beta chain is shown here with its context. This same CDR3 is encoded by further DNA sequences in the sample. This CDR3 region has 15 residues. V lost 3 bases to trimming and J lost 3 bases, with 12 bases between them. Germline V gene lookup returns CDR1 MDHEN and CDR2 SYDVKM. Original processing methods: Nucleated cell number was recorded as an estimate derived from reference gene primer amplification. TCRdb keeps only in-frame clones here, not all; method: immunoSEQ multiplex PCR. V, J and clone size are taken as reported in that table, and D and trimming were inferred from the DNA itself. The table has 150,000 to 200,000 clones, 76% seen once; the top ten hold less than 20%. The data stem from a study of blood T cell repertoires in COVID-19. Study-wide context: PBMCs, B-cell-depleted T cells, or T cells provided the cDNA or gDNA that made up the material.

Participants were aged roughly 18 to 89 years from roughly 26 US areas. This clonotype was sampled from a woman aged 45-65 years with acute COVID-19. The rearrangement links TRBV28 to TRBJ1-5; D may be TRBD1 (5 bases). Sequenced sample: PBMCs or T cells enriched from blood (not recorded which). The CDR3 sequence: CASSLEDRHNQPQHF. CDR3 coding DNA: TGTGCCAGCAGTTTGGAAGACAGACACAATCAGCCCCAGCATTTT.